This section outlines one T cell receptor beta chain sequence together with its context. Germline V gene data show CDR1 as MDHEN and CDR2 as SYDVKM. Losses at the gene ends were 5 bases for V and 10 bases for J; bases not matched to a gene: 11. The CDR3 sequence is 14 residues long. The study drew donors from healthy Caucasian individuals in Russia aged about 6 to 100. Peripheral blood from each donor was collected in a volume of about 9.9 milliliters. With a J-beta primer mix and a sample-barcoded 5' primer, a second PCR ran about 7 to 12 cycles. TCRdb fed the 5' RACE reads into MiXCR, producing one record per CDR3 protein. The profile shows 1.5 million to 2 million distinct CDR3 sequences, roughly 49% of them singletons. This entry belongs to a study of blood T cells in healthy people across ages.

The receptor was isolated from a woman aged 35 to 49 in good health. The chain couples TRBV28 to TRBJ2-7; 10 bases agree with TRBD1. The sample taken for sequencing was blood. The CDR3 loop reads CASSKGQGNPFQYF. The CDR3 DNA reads TGTGCCAGCAGTAAGGGACAGGGGAACCCCTTTCAGTACTTC.